Given below is one T cell receptor (beta chain) in context. The junction differs from germline at one of its ends, possibly a read error. The data belong to a study of shared clonotypes between healthy human individuals. Libraries were prepared by immunoSEQ multiplex PCR; TCRdb keeps only in-frame clonotypes and omits some of them. The data contain roughly 890,000 clones, more than 85% of them seen just once; the ten biggest clones take up 24%. This CDR3 is 14 amino acids long. Germline V CDR1 and CDR2: MNHNY, SVGAGI (reference sequence). The naive CD8 subset, CD45RO-negative cells positively selected for CCR7, excluded terminally differentiated effector memory CD45RA+ cells.

The sequence was obtained from a man between 25 and 39 years old in good health. Sequencing was done on a sample of naive CD8+ T cells sorted from blood. This rearrangement joins TRBV6-6 to TRBJ2-5; no clear D. The CDR3 DNA reads as TGTGCCAGCAGTTACTCAGAGAGTCAAGGGACCCAGTACTTC. It encodes CASSYSESQGTQYF.